This section outlines one T cell receptor beta chain sequence together with its context. Sequencing was performed with immunoSEQ multiplex PCR; in TCRdb, only in-frame clones are kept and a portion is missing. The top ten hold 0.95% to 1.1% of the sample, which has roughly 340,000 clones, around 87% seen once. This sample stems from a study of blood T cell repertoires in COVID-19. Study in general: COVID-19 samples, acute and convalescent, were from the United States, Italy and Spain. From T cells, B-cell-depleted T cells, or PBMCs came the material, which was cDNA or gDNA.

The CDR3 runs 15 residues. CDR1 and CDR2 from the germline V gene are SEHNR and FQNEAQ (reference sequence). V was shortened by 2 bases and J by 7 bases, with 15 bases between the two germline ends. The V gene is TRBV7-9, the J gene TRBJ2-1; tentative D call: TRBD2 (5 bases). The sequencing input was PBMCs or T cells enriched from blood (not recorded which). The TCR sequence derives from a man between 18 and 35 years old who had recovered from COVID-19. The CDR3 sequence: CASSLLSGYSNEQFF. CDR3 in DNA: TGTGCCAGCAGCTTATTAAGCGGCTATAGTAATGAGCAGTTCTTC.